These T cell receptor beta chains were read from a single sample in a study of blood T cell repertoires in COVID-19. Sequenced by immunoSEQ multiplex PCR; TCRdb stores in-frame clones only, minus some. The sample includes around 100,000 clones, 75% to 90% of them seen just once. Sequenced: peripheral blood. The receptor source for this set is a woman between 45 and 65 years old with acute or convalescent COVID-19. CDR3s include the opening cysteine and the closing phenylalanine or tryptophan. Each record gives: J gene, V gene, CDR3 protein.

j_call: TRBJ2-2
v_call: TRBV2
cdr3_aa: CASNEVMVNTGELFF

j_call: TRBJ1-6
v_call: TRBV30
cdr3_aa: CAWSERYSPLHF

j_call: TRBJ2-3
v_call: TRBV27
cdr3_aa: CASSLRDRGTDTQYF

j_call: TRBJ1-6
v_call: TRBV28
cdr3_aa: CASRRLRDSPLHF

j_call: TRBJ1-2
v_call: TRBV5-4
cdr3_aa: CASTRGDPKAGGYTF

j_call: TRBJ2-7
v_call: TRBV7-6
cdr3_aa: CASSPRLFWAYEQYF

j_call: TRBJ1-5
v_call: TRBV19
cdr3_aa: CATRGVWSQPQHF

j_call: TRBJ2-3
v_call: TRBV5-6
cdr3_aa: CASLAGVTDTQYF

j_call: TRBJ1-5
v_call: TRBV2
cdr3_aa: CASSDGGGSNQPQHF

j_call: TRBJ1-2
v_call: TRBV19
cdr3_aa: CASSPGQYGYTF

j_call: TRBJ2-7
v_call: TRBV3-1/TRBV3-2
cdr3_aa: CASSLGLAGDEQYF

j_call: TRBJ2-5
v_call: TRBV18
cdr3_aa: CASSPGQGEETQYF

j_call: TRBJ1-1
v_call: TRBV11-2
cdr3_aa: CASSLDRGMNTEAFF

j_call: TRBJ1-3
v_call: TRBV2
cdr3_aa: CASSEGPGTGGNTIYF

j_call: TRBJ1-2
v_call: TRBV28
cdr3_aa: CASSLLQVYGYTF

j_call: TRBJ2-7
v_call: TRBV6-1
cdr3_aa: CASSEFNRQGPYEQYF

j_call: TRBJ1-4
v_call: TRBV5-6
cdr3_aa: CASSLADRGGFEKLFF

j_call: TRBJ1-5
v_call: TRBV24-1
cdr3_aa: CATSASTDSNQPQHF

j_call: TRBJ2-7
v_call: TRBV5-6
cdr3_aa: CASSQLGPSGSYEQYF

j_call: TRBJ2-7
v_call: TRBV9
cdr3_aa: CASSESGEQYF

j_call: TRBJ1-2
v_call: TRBV10-3
cdr3_aa: CAIQGAGGYTF

j_call: TRBJ1-5
v_call: TRBV28
cdr3_aa: CASTSTGTRQPQHF

j_call: TRBJ2-1
v_call: TRBV5-1
cdr3_aa: CASSPTSGGVPREQFF

j_call: TRBJ1-6
v_call: TRBV4-2
cdr3_aa: CASSQVPGGGNSPLHF

j_call: TRBJ2-1
v_call: TRBV15
cdr3_aa: CATSTSSGSYNEQFF

j_call: TRBJ1-5
v_call: TRBV5-5
cdr3_aa: CASSRSTEVNNQPQHF

j_call: TRBJ2-7
v_call: TRBV30
cdr3_aa: CAWSVRVYEQYF

j_call: TRBJ1-1
v_call: TRBV6-5
cdr3_aa: CASSPSGWDTEAFF

j_call: TRBJ2-1
v_call: TRBV11-3
cdr3_aa: CASSTSGTSSYNEQFF

j_call: TRBJ1-5
v_call: TRBV6-5
cdr3_aa: CASRRTGVGNQPQHF

j_call: TRBJ2-7
v_call: TRBV7-2
cdr3_aa: CASSSTPGYEQYF

j_call: TRBJ1-1
v_call: TRBV3-1/TRBV3-2
cdr3_aa: CASSQGLMGSEAFF

j_call: TRBJ1-2
v_call: TRBV2
cdr3_aa: CASPPGTYTGQGGYGYTF

j_call: TRBJ2-2
v_call: TRBV24-1
cdr3_aa: CATSDPGQGVTGELFF

j_call: TRBJ2-5
v_call: TRBV11-2
cdr3_aa: CASSWDSQETQYF

j_call: TRBJ1-4
v_call: TRBV5-1
cdr3_aa: CASSLGQNEKLFF

j_call: TRBJ2-1
v_call: TRBV7-3
cdr3_aa: CASSLGGEQFF

j_call: TRBJ2-5
v_call: TRBV5-1
cdr3_aa: CASSLGASGNQETQYF

j_call: TRBJ1-5
v_call: TRBV7-3
cdr3_aa: CASKDRRGQPQHF

j_call: TRBJ2-7
v_call: TRBV30
cdr3_aa: CAWSGGAYEQYF